These 12 T cell receptor beta chains were sequenced from one sample in a study of T cells in Graves' hyperthyroidism and ophthalmopathy. Researchers took RNA transcripts and amplified the TCR beta CDR3 regions from them. TCR CDR3 underwent first-round RT-PCR with the HTBI primer set. TCRdb reanalysed the multiplex PCR reads using MiXCR and keeps one entry per CDR3 protein. The sample shows 300,000 to 450,000 distinct CDR3 sequences, around 25% of them seen only once. The source material was blood. These receptors all come from a man aged 50 to 59 with Graves' hyperthyroidism.

This clonotype showed up just once. The chain links TRBV7-2 to TRBJ1-5, with a weak D call TRBD1 (5 bases). Trimming took 5 bases from V and 3 from J, leaving 14 bases between them. Germline assignment: CDR1 SGHTA and CDR2 FQGNSA. This CDR3 has 15 residues. The CDR3 DNA is TGTGCCAGCAGCCGGGACTTCAAGGACAATCAGCCCCAGCATTTT. Its protein is CASSRDFKDNQPQHF.

This clonotype has ten or more counts. This chain links TRBV28 with TRBJ2-7, with 8 positions matching TRBD1. In germline, CDR1 is MDHEN, CDR2 SYDVKM. Unmatched junction bases numbered 5, after V lost 3 bases and J lost 1 base. This CDR3 comprises 15 residues. The CDR3, as DNA: TGTGCCAGCAGTTTGGGGCGACAGGGGTCCTACGAGCAGTACTTC. Translating it yields CASSLGRQGSYEQYF. Looking up the rest from reference TRBV28 and TRBJ2-7 gives the full variable domain: DVKVTQSSRYLVKRTGEKVFLECVQDMDHENMFWYRQDPGLGLRLIYFSYDVKMKEKGDIPEGYSVSREKKERFSLILESASTNQTSMYLCASSLGRQGSYEQYFGPGTRLTVT.

The table lists this clonotype with a few counts. The rearrangement uses TRBV4-1 and TRBJ1-1; weak D call: TRBD1 (5 bases). The CDR3 has 16 residues. Germline values: CDR1 MGHRA, CDR2 YSYEKL. V gave up 0 bases and J gave up 1 base, with 12 bases separating them. The CDR3 loop is CASSQDTYRWNTEAFF. The CDR3 coding sequence is TGCGCCAGCAGCCAAGACACTTACAGGTGGAACACTGAAGCTTTCTTT.

This clonotype occurred many times. The rearrangement links TRBV3-1 to TRBJ2-3; perhaps TRBD2 as D (5 bases). The CDR3 consists of 15 residues. Germline CDR1 and CDR2: LGHDT and YNNKEL (reference sequence). Trimming removed 6 bases from V and 2 bases from J, with 15 bases in between. DNA of the CDR3: TGTGCCAGCAGAAAATCGGGATTAGACACAGATACGCAGTATTTT. As protein: CASRKSGLDTDTQYF.

The V gene is TRBV12-3 or TRBV12-4, the J gene TRBJ1-5; 7 bases are shared with TRBD1. The CDR3 spans 15 residues. The V and J ends lost 5 bases and 2 bases, in that order; junction bases with no gene match: 6. The chain's CDR3 is CASSVQGSGNQPQHF. The CDR3 DNA reads TGTGCCAGCAGTGTACAGGGGAGCGGCAATCAGCCCCAGCATTTT.

There are many counts of this clonotype. This rearrangement joins TRBV12-3 or TRBV12-4 to TRBJ2-7; 7 positions match TRBD2. V lost 5 bases, J lost 6 bases, and 10 bases stayed unmatched. The CDR3 runs to 14 residues. The chain's CDR3 is CASSLGREPGEQYF. The CDR3 coding sequence is TGTGCCAGCAGTCTGGGGCGGGAGCCCGGCGAGCAGTACTTC.

This clonotype came up a few times. V gene TRBV2 combines with J gene TRBJ2-1; 7 positions match TRBD2. V gave up 4 bases and J gave up 9 bases; unmatched junction bases: 9. This CDR3 comprises 14 residues. Germline loops: CDR1 SNHLY, CDR2 FYNNEI. The CDR3 is CASSASTSRLEQFF. The CDR3 nucleotides read TGTGCCAGCAGTGCGTCGACTAGCCGCCTTGAGCAGTTCTTC.

This clonotype turned up a few times. The gene calls are TRBV6-1 and TRBJ2-7; D is possibly TRBD2 (6 bases). The CDR3 has 14 residues. V lost 2 bases, J lost 3 bases, and 11 bases lay in between. Per the germline V gene, CDR1 is MNHNS and CDR2 is SASEGT. CDR3 region: CASSELRRDYEQYF. The CDR3 coding sequence is TGTGCCAGCAGTGAACTGCGGCGGGACTACGAGCAGTACTTC.

This clonotype appeared a single time. This chain connects TRBV6-1 to TRBJ2-7; possibly TRBD2 for D (6 bases). Trimming stripped 2 bases from V and 3 bases from J, with 8 bases between. There are 13 residues in the CDR3. Germline values: CDR1 MNHNS, CDR2 SASEGT. DNA of the CDR3: TGTGCCAGCAGTGAAAGGGAGGACTACGAGCAGTACTTC. Translated, it gives CASSEREDYEQYF.

The V and J genes are TRBV7-3 and TRBJ2-2, with D hard to call. Germline CDR1 and CDR2: SGHTA and FQGTGA. This CDR3 is built from 15 residues. With 6 bases removed from V and 6 bases from J, the gap between germline ends came to 17 bases. CDR3 in amino acids: CASRPPFVGAGELFF. The CDR3, as DNA: TGTGCCAGCAGGCCCCCTTTCGTCGGCGCCGGGGAGCTGTTTTTT.

In this sample, this clonotype turned up a few times. The rearrangement links TRBV6-1 to TRBJ2-5, with D possibly TRBD2 on 6 matching bases. The V gene lost 0 bases and the J gene lost 0 bases, with 14 bases spanning the gap. Germline CDR1 and CDR2: MNHNS and SASEGT. The CDR3 is 17 residues long. The CDR3, as DNA: TGTGCCAGCAGTGAAGCAGGAAGACTAGGGGACCAAGAGACCCAGTACTTC. This translates into CASSEAGRLGDQETQYF.

This clonotype turned up a few times. The chain uses TRBV4-1 and TRBJ2-3; D unresolved. V dropped 0 bases and J dropped 4 bases, with 8 bases sitting between them. The CDR3 runs 14 residues. The germline V gene encodes CDR1 MGHRA and CDR2 YSYEKL. This chain's CDR3 is CASSQDDGADTQYF. Here the CDR3 DNA reads TGCGCCAGCAGCCAAGACGATGGAGCAGATACGCAGTATTTT.